The 10 T cell receptor beta chains in this list originate from one sample, sequenced in a study of cytomegalovirus exposure and HLA in healthy donors. The PCR used 60 Vbeta and 13 Jbeta primers. TCRdb's table, derived via immunoSEQ multiplex PCR, lists solely in-frame clones and lacks some. The sample consists of approximately 170,000 clones, about four fifths of them appearing once. The sample taken for sequencing was PBMCs. The source is a woman aged 18-29 years in good health and CMV-seronegative.

This clone was detected once. The chain couples TRBV29-1 to TRBJ1-1, with a tentative D call TRBD1 (5 bases). CDR3 size: 12 residues. V was trimmed by 6 bases and J by 11 bases, leaving 19 bases between them. The germline V gene encodes CDR1 SQVTM and CDR2 ANQGSEA. CDR3 DNA: TGCAGCGTCGCCGGGACTGCGGGCGAGGCTTTCTTT. Translation: CSVAGTAGEAFF.

The chain joins TRBV20-1 to TRBJ1-1, with D maybe TRBD1 (5 bases). Looked up from germline, CDR1 is DFQATT and CDR2 is SNEGSKA (reference sequence). V was pared by 6 bases and J by 4 bases, with 6 bases between. CDR3 length: 10 residues. The CDR3 protein is CSARATEAFF. CDR3 DNA sequence: TGCAGTGCCAGGGCCACTGAAGCTTTCTTT.

Only a few counts were recorded for this clone. The V call is TRBV5-1, the J call TRBJ2-7; 13 bases match TRBD2. This CDR3 has 16 residues. The trim removed 6 bases at V and 4 bases at J, leaving 10 bases unmatched. Germline V lookup: CDR1 SGHRS, CDR2 YFSETQ. The CDR3 protein is CASTPGLAGDSYEQYF. The CDR3 DNA is TGCGCCAGCACCCCCGGACTAGCGGGAGACAGTTACGAGCAGTACTTC. The entire variable domain, with the rest obtained from reference TRBV5-1 and TRBJ2-7, is as follows: KAGVTQTPRYLIKTRGQQVTLSCSPISGHRSVSWYQQTPGQGLQFLFEYFSETQRNKGNFPGRFSGRQFSNSRSEMNVSTLELGDSALYLCASTPGLAGDSYEQYFGPGTRLTVT.

DNA of the CDR3: TGTGCCAGCAGCACCGGACAGGGCACTAATGAAAAACTGTTTTTT. It is translated as CASSTGQGTNEKLFF. The V gene is TRBV7-9, the J gene TRBJ1-4; 8 nucleotides align to TRBD1. The germline V gene encodes CDR1 SEHNR and CDR2 FQNEAQ (reference sequence). This CDR3 spans 15 amino acids. With 5 bases clipped from V and 2 bases from J, the junction kept 4 bases outside the gene matches.

The chain employs TRBV6-5 and TRBJ2-1; 9 nucleotides agree with TRBD2. The CDR3 runs to 14 residues. V shed 10 bases and J 6 bases; nucleotides not matched to a gene: 10. Germline CDR1 reads MNHEY; CDR2 reads SVGAGI. In DNA, the CDR3 is TGTGCCACTAGTAGCGGGAGCAACCGCAATGAGCAGTTCTTC. It translates to CATSSGSNRNEQFF.

J is TRBJ1-2 and V is TRBV7-2, with 11 bases identical to TRBD1. The germline V gene has CDR1 SGHTA and CDR2 FQGNSA. The CDR3 has 16 amino acids. V trimming: 3 bases; J trimming: 6 bases; junction bases outside the gene matches: 9. The CDR3 DNA reads as TGTGCCAGCAGCTTTTGGGCCCGGGGACAGGGGGATGGCTACACCTTC. Its translation is CASSFWARGQGDGYTF. The entire variable domain, with the rest obtained from reference TRBV7-2 and TRBJ1-2, is as follows: GAGVSQSPSNKVTEKGKDVELRCDPISGHTALYWYRQSLGQGLEFLIYFQGNSAPDKSGLPSDRFSAERTGGSVSTLTIQRTQQEDSAVYLCASSFWARGQGDGYTFGSGTRLTVV.

This chain connects TRBV19 to TRBJ1-5; weak D call: TRBD1 (5 bases). Trimming left V 2 bases short and J 2 bases short, with 10 bases between. The CDR3 runs to 15 residues. Germline assignment: CDR1 LNHDA and CDR2 SQIVND (reference sequence). CDR3 DNA: TGTGCCAGTAGTATAATCCCCAGGGGCAATCAGCCCCAGCATTTT. This codes for CASSIIPRGNQPQHF. Full variable domain (rest looked up from reference TRBV19 and TRBJ1-5): DGGITQSPKYLFRKEGQNVTLSCEQNLNHDAMYWYRQDPGQGLRLIYYSQIVNDFQKGDIAEGYSVSREKKESFPLTVTSAQKNPTAFYLCASSIIPRGNQPQHFGDGTRLSIL.

In the case of this clone: An end of the junction does not agree with germline; a read error may underlie this. The chain uses TRBV9 and TRBJ2-1; D may be TRBD1 (6 bases). CDR3 length equals 14 residues. Germline values: CDR1 SGDLS, CDR2 YYNGEE. This CDR3 reads CAGSVGPGDDEQFF. CDR3 DNA sequence: TGTGCCGGCAGCGTAGGCCCAGGGGATGATGAGCAGTTCTTC.

This clone appeared a few times. The chain has TRBV5-6 and TRBJ2-5; no firm D call. V shed 0 bases and J shed 5 bases, with 14 bases lying between them. The CDR3 loop spans 15 amino acids. The germline V gene encodes CDR1 SGHDT and CDR2 YYEEEE. The CDR3 DNA reads TGTGCCAGCAGCTTGGGGGCCCTCGGCGCGGAGACCCAGTACTTC. Protein: CASSLGALGAETQYF.

This chain connects TRBV6-6 to TRBJ1-4, with D possibly matching TRBD1 (6 bases). CDR1 and CDR2 from the germline V gene are MNHNY and SVGAGI (reference sequence). V was shortened by 7 bases and J by 5 bases, with 20 bases between the two germline ends. CDR3 length: 16 residues. For the CDR3, the DNA is TGTGCCAGCAATTCCCGCGGGCAGGGGAAAAATGAAAAACTGTTTTTT. Translation: CASNSRGQGKNEKLFF.